There are a few counts of the clone carrying this T cell receptor (beta chain). Its target is not known. The treatment is: roughly 10-day PBMC culture with coronavirus spike peptide pools or control peptides (ViraFEST assay). ViraFEST enlarged antigen-specific T cell populations with peptide pools and afterwards sequenced TCRs. This sample was included in a study of vaccination and CD4 T cells after COVID-19. Study-wide background: Six males and four females, two Hispanic, made up the convalescents.

The CDR3 totals 14 residues. Germline V gene sequence: CDR1 SGHVS, CDR2 FQNEAQ. J was trimmed by 0 bases and V by 6 bases; bases with no gene match: 5. Sequenced with the Oncomine TCR Beta short-read assay was DNA taken from cultured CD4+ T cells. A single record per CDR3 protein comes from TCRdb applying MiXCR to the PCR reads. Of 11,000 or so distinct CDR3 sequences in the sample, approximately 43% were seen once. Findings and caveats of the study: Reactive clonotype counts went from median roughly 19 after infection to around 38 after vaccination, nonsignificantly.

The rearrangement uses TRBV7-8 and TRBJ2-7, with 7 bases lining up with TRBD2. The receptor was isolated from a human donor who had recovered from COVID-19. Source material: CD4+ T cells from blood, cultured in vitro. The CDR3 sequence: CASRQPGGSYEQYF. CDR3 coding DNA: TGTGCCAGCAGGCAGCCGGGGGGCTCCTACGAGCAGTACTTC.